These 8 T cell receptor beta chains were sequenced from one sample in a study of cytomegalovirus exposure and HLA in healthy donors (dated 2017 in TCRdb). The library came from the immunoSEQ multiplex PCR assay. A mixture of 60 forward primers for TCR Vbeta segments and 13 reverse primers for TCR Jbeta segments was used in the multiplex PCR. TCRdb carries this immuneACCESS record with in-frame sequences only. Its versions omit some clonotypes, under half of them owing to an unresolved V gene in the studies checked, with the rest unexplained. This sample's table has entries for tens of thousands of clones. About 1.1% of the sample goes to the ten largest clones. Source material: PBMCs. The receptors originated from a woman in her 30s in good health and CMV-seronegative.

J is TRBJ2-1 and V is TRBV6-5; possible D gene TRBD1, 5 bases. Germline loops: CDR1 MNHEY, CDR2 SVGAGI. V lost 6 bases, J lost 2 bases, and 14 bases lay in between. The CDR3 is 15 amino acids. CDR3 nucleotides: TGTGCCAGCAGGCCTCAGGGCTTTACCTACAATGAGCAGTTCTTC. Translating gives CASRPQGFTYNEQFF.

The V call is TRBV7-9, the J call TRBJ2-7; possibly TRBD2 for D (7 bases). Germline CDR1 reads SEHNR; CDR2 reads FQNEAQ (reference sequence). The CDR3 covers 14 residues. V dropped 5 bases and J dropped 2 bases, with 13 bases sitting between them. The CDR3 nucleotides are TGTGCCAGCAGCAAGGGGGGGGGCCCCTACGAGCAGTACTTC. Translating it yields CASSKGGGPYEQYF. The whole variable domain, remainder taken from reference TRBV7-9 and TRBJ2-7, is DTGVSQNPRHKITKRGQNVTFRCDPISEHNRLYWYRQTLGQGPEFLTYFQNEAQLEKSRLLSDRFSAERPKGSFSTLEIQRTEQGDSAMYLCASSKGGGPYEQYFGPGTRLTVT.

The rearrangement links TRBV27 to TRBJ1-1; TRBD1 aligns across 8 bases. This CDR3 region has 15 residues. V lost 6 bases, J lost 4 bases, and 10 bases stayed unmatched. Germline V gives CDR1 MNHEY, CDR2 SMNVEV (reference sequence). CDR3 region: CASSLGQGTGTEAFF. The CDR3 region has the DNA TGTGCCAGCAGCCTAGGACAGGGAACGGGCACTGAAGCTTTCTTT.

The chain employs TRBV19 and TRBJ2-1, with 10 bases lining up with TRBD2. With V trimmed by 4 bases and J by 0 bases, 6 bases remained unmatched. CDR1 and CDR2 from the germline V gene are LNHDA and SQIVND (reference sequence). The CDR3 totals 17 residues. CDR3 DNA sequence: TGTGCCAGTAGTAAACGGACTAGCGGCGTCTCCTACAATGAGCAGTTCTTC. As protein: CASSKRTSGVSYNEQFF.

The chain links TRBV5-6 to TRBJ2-7, with 12 bases matching TRBD2. The CDR3 covers 17 residues. V shed 1 base and J 1 base; nucleotides not matched to a gene: 6. In germline, CDR1 is SGHDT, CDR2 YYEEEE. CDR3 region: CASSLRWLAGGSYEQYF. The CDR3 DNA is TGTGCCAGCAGCTTGAGGTGGCTAGCGGGGGGGTCCTACGAGCAGTACTTC.

The V gene is TRBV4-1, the J gene TRBJ2-1; maybe TRBD1 (6 bases). The CDR3 is made up of 19 amino acids. Germline values: CDR1 MGHRA, CDR2 YSYEKL. Trimming left V 0 bases short and J 3 bases short, with 21 bases between. The CDR3 nucleotides read TGCGCCAGCAGCCAAGAGAGTGAGGGGGAGTCAATAAACTACAATGAGCAGTTCTTC. It encodes CASSQESEGESINYNEQFF.

The chain uses TRBV6-4 and TRBJ1-5; weak D call: TRBD1 (5 bases). Germline V gene data show CDR1 as MRHNA and CDR2 as SNTAGT. The CDR3 contains 18 residues. The ends were cut back, 2 bases at V and 0 bases at J, with 17 bases in the middle. CDR3 amino acids: CASSDETERVYSNQPQHF. In nucleotides, the CDR3 is TGTGCCAGCAGTGACGAGACAGAAAGAGTTTATAGCAATCAGCCCCAGCATTTT.

The chain joins TRBV19 to TRBJ1-1; D is unclear. Trimming cost V 8 bases and J 5 bases, with 6 bases left between them. Per the germline V gene, CDR1 is LNHDA and CDR2 is SQIVND (reference sequence). This CDR3 is built from 10 residues. The CDR3 sequence: CASRGTEAFF. The CDR3 DNA reads TGTGCCAGTCGAGGGACTGAAGCTTTCTTT. The complete variable domain, with remaining parts taken from reference TRBV19 and TRBJ1-1, reads DGGITQSPKYLFRKEGQNVTLSCEQNLNHDAMYWYRQDPGQGLRLIYYSQIVNDFQKGDIAEGYSVSREKKESFPLTVTSAQKNPTAFYLCASRGTEAFFGQGTRLTVV.